These 4 T cell receptor beta chains share one sample of origin, sequenced in a study of response to subunit inactivated influenza vaccine. TCRdb fed the RT-PCR reads into MiXCR, producing one record per CDR3 protein. The table records roughly 620,000 distinct CDR3 sequences, over 9% of them present only once. The same specimen was also included in a second study, on T cells expressing NK-cell markers. From that report: 5'RACE template switching with UMIs generated TCR beta cDNA.

The sequenced sample was PBMCs from blood, obtained on the day of vaccination. These receptors all stem from a man aged 45-65 years who received an inactivated influenza vaccine.

This clonotype was seen a handful of times. V usage is TRBV12-3 or TRBV12-4 and J usage is TRBJ1-1, with TRBD1 matching 9 bases. The CDR3 runs to 15 residues. Losses at the gene ends were 5 bases for V and 2 bases for J; bases not matched to a gene: 6. CDR3 loop: CASSRLQGANTEAFF. The CDR3 DNA is TGTGCCAGCAGTCGTCTACAGGGGGCCAACACTGAAGCTTTCTTT.

This rearrangement joins TRBV9 to TRBJ2-7; 7 nucleotides align to TRBD1. Germline V lookup: CDR1 SGDLS, CDR2 YYNGEE. V dropped 0 bases and J dropped 1; count of bases not matched to a gene: 4. The CDR3 has 15 residues. The CDR3 protein is CASSVAPGQSYEQYF. CDR3 DNA sequence: TGTGCCAGCAGCGTAGCCCCGGGACAGTCCTACGAGCAGTACTTC.

This clonotype was seen only a few times. The J gene is TRBJ2-1, the V gene TRBV15; D gene uncertain. Trimming stripped 0 bases from V and 12 bases from J, with 15 bases between. The CDR3 runs to 14 residues. In germline, CDR1 is LNHNV, CDR2 YYDKDF (reference sequence). The DNA of the CDR3 is TGTGCCACCAGCAGAGATTTTGAGAGGCCGGGGCAGTTCTTC. It yields the protein CATSRDFERPGQFF.

Only a few counts were recorded for this clonotype. The V and J genes are TRBV29-1 and TRBJ1-4, with D possibly matching TRBD1 (5 bases). Germline lookup yields CDR1 SQVTM and CDR2 ANQGSEA. CDR3 length equals 14 residues. Between the trimmed V and J ends, which lost 6 bases and 3 bases, there was a span of 14 bases. CDR3 in amino acids: CSVSGGVSNEKLFF. The CDR3 region has the DNA TGCAGCGTAAGCGGAGGGGTGTCTAATGAAAAACTGTTTTTT.